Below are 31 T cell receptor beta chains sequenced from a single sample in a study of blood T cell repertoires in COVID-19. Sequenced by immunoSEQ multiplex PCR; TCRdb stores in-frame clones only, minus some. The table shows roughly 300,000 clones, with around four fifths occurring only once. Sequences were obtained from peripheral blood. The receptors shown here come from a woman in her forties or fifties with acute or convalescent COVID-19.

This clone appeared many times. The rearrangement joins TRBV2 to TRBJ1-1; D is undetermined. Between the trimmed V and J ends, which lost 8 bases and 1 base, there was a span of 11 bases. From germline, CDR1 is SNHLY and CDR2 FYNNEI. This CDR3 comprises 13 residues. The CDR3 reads CASCGLKNTEAFF. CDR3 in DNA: TGTGCCAGCTGTGGACTCAAGAACACTGAAGCTTTCTTT.

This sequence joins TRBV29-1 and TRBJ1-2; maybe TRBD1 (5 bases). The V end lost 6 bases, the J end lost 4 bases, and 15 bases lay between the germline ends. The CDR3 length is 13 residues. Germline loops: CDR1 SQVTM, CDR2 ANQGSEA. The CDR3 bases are TGCAGCGTGGGCCTAGGGGCTGGCTATGGCTACACCTTC. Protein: CSVGLGAGYGYTF. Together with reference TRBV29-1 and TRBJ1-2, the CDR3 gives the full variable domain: SAVISQKPSRDICQRGTSLTIQCQVDSQVTMMFWYRQQPGQSLTLIATANQGSEATYESGFVIDKFPISRPNLTFSTLTVSNMSPEDSSIYLCSVGLGAGYGYTFGSGTRLTVV.

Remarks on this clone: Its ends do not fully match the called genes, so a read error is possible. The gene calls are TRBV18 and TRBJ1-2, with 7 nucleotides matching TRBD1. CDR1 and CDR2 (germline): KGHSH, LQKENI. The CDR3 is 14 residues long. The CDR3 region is CASPPGQQIPGYTF. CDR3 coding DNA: TGTGCCAGCCCACCGGGACAGCAGATTCCTGGCTACACCTTC.

The CDR3 DNA is TGTGCCAGCAGTTATGGACACCATACCGGGGAGCTGTTTTTT. It yields the protein CASSYGHHTGELFF. J is TRBJ2-2 and V is TRBV6-2 or TRBV6-3, with D perhaps TRBD1 (5 bases). The length of the CDR3 is 14 residues. The germline CDR1 and CDR2 sequences are MNHEY and SVGEGT. The V gene lost 3 bases and the J gene lost 5 bases, with 10 bases spanning the gap.

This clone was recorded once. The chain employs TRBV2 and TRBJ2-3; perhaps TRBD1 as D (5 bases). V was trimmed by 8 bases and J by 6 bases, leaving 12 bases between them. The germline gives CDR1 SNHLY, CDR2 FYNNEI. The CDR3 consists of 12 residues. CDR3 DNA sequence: TGTGCCAGCTTAGGGGCGGCTGATACGCAGTATTTT. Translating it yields CASLGAADTQYF. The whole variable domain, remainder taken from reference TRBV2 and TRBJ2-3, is EPEVTQTPSHQVTQMGQEVILRCVPISNHLYFYWYRQILGQKVEFLVSFYNNEISEKSEIFDDQFSVERPDGSNFTLKIRSTKLEDSAMYFCASLGAADTQYFGPGTRLTVL.

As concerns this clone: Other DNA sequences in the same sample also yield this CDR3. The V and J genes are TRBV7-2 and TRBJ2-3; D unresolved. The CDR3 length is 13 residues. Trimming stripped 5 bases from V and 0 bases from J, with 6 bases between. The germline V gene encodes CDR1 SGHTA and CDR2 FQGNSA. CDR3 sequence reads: CASSPGSTDTQYF. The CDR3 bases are TGTGCCAGCAGCCCGGGTAGCACAGATACGCAGTATTTT.

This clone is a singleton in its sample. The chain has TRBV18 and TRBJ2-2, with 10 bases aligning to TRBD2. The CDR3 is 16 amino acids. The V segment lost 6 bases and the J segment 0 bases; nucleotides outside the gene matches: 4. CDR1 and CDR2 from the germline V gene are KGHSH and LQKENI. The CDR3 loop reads CASSSSGGPNTGELFF. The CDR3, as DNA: TGTGCCAGCTCTAGTAGCGGGGGGCCGAACACCGGGGAGCTGTTTTTT.

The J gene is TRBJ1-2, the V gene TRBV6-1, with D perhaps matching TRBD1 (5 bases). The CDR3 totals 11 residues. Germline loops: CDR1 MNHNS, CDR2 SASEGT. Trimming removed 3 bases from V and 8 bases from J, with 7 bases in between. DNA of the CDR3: TGTGCCAGCAGTGACGGGGGGGGCTACACCTTC. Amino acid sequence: CASSDGGGYTF.

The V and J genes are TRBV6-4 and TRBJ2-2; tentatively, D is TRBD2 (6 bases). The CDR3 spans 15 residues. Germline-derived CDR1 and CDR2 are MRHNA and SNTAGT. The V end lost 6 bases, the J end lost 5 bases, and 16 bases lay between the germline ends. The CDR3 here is CASSAIAAQTGELFF. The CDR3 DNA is TGTGCCAGCAGCGCAATAGCGGCGCAGACCGGGGAGCTGTTTTTT.

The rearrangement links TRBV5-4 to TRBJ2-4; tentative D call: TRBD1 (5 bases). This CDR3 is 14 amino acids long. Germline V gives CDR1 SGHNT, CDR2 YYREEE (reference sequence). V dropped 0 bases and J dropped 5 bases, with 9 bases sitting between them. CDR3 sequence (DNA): TGTGCCAGCAGCTTGGGGGGCAAGGAAAACATTCAGTACTTC. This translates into CASSLGGKENIQYF.

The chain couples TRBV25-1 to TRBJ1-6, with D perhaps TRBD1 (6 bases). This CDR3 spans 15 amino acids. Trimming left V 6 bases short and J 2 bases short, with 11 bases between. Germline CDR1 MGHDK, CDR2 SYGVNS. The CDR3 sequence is CASSKQGTYNSPLHF. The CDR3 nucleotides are TGTGCCAGCAGCAAACAGGGAACCTATAATTCACCCCTCCACTTT.

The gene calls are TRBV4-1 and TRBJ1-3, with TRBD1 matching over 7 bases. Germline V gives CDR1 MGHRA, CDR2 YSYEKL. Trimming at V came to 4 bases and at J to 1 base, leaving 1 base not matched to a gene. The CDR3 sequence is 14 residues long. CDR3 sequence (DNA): TGCGCCAGCAGCCCACAGGGGTCTGGAAACACCATATATTTT. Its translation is CASSPQGSGNTIYF.

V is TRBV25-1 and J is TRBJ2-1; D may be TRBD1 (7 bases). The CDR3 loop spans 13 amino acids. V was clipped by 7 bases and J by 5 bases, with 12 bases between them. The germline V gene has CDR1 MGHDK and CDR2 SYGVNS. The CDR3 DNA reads TGTGCCAGCATCGCAGGGGGGAACAATGAGCAGTTCTTC. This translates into CASIAGGNNEQFF. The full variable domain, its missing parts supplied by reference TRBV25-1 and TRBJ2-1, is EADIYQTPRYLVIGTGKKITLECSQTMGHDKMYWYQQDPGMELHLIHYSYGVNSTEKGDLSSESTVSRIRTEHFPLTLESARPSHTSQYLCASIAGGNNEQFFGPGTRLTVL.

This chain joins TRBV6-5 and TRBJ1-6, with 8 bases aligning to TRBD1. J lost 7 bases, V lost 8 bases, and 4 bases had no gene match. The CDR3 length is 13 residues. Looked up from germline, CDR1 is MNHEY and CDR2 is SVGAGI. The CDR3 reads CASRTGINSPLHF. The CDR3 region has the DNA TGTGCCAGCCGGACAGGGATAAATTCACCCCTCCACTTT.

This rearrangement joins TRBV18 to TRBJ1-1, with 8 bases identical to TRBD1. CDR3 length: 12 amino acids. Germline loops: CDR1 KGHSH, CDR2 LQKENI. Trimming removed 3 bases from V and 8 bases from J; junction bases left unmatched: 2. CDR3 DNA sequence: TGTGCCAGCTCACCGGGACAGGAGGAAGCTTTCTTT. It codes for CASSPGQEEAFF.

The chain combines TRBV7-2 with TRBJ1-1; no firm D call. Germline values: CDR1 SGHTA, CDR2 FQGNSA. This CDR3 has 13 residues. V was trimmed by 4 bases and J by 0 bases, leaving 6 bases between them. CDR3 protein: CASSSPVNTEAFF. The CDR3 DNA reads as TGTGCCAGCAGCTCCCCGGTGAACACTGAAGCTTTCTTT.

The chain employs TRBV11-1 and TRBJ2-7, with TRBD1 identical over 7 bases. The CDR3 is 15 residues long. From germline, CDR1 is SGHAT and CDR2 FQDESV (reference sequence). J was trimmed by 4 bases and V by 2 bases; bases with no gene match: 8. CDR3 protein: CASSLSEGAAYEQYF. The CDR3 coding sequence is TGTGCCAGCAGCTTATCTGAGGGGGCGGCTTACGAGCAGTACTTC. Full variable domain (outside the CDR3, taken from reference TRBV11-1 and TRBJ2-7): EAEVAQSPRYKITEKSQAVAFWCDPISGHATLYWYRQILGQGPELLVQFQDESVVDDSQLPKDRFSAERLKGVDSTLKIQPAELGDSAMYLCASSLSEGAAYEQYFGPGTRLTVT.

The CDR3 DNA reads TGTGCCTGGAGTGTCTCCATCGGGGGCTACACCTTC. Encoded protein: CAWSVSIGGYTF. V gene TRBV30 combines with J gene TRBJ1-2; D unclear. From germline, CDR1 is GTSNPN and CDR2 SVGIG (reference sequence). Trimming took off 0 bases at V and 8 bases at J, with 10 bases between the two ends. The CDR3 sequence is 12 residues long.

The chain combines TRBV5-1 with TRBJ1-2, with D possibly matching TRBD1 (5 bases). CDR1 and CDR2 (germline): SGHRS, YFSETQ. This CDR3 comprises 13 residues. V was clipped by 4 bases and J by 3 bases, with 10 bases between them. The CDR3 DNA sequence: TGCGCCAGCAGCGTCGGACAAGACTATGGCTACACCTTC. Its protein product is CASSVGQDYGYTF.

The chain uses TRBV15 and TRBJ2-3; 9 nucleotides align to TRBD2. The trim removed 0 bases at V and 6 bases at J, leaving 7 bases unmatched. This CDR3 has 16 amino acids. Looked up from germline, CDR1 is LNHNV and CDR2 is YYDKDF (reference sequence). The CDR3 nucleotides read TGTGCCACCAGCAGAGATATAGCGGGAGTAGGTGATACGCAGTATTTT. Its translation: CATSRDIAGVGDTQYF.

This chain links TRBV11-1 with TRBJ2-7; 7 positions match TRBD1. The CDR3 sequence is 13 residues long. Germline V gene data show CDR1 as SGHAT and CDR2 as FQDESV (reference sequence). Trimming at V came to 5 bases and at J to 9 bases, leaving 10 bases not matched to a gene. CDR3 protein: CASSLGTAGRQYF. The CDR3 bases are TGTGCCAGCAGCCTCGGGACAGCCGGAAGGCAGTACTTC.

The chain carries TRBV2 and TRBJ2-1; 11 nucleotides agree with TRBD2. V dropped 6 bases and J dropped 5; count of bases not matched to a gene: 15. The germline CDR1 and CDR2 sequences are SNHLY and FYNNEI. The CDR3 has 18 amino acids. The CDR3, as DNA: TGTGCCAGCAGCCGGGACAGGGTGGCTAGCGGGGGGCACAATGAGCAGTTCTTC. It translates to CASSRDRVASGGHNEQFF.

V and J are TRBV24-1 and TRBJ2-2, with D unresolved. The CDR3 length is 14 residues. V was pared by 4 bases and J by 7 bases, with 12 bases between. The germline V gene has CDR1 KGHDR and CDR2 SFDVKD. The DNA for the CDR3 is TGTGCCACCAGTGAAACTGTCGCAGGCGGGGAGCTGTTTTTT. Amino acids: CATSETVAGGELFF.

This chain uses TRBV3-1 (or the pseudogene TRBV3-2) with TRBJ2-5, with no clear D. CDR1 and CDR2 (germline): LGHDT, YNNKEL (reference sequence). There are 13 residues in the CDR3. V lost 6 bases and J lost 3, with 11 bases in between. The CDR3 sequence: CASSKRQEETQYF. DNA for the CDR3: TGTGCCAGCAGTAAAAGGCAGGAAGAGACCCAGTACTTC.

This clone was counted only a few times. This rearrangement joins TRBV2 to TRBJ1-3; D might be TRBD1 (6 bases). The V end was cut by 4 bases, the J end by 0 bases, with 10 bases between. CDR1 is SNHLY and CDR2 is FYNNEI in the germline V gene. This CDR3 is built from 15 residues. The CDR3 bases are TGTGCCAGCAGTGTTGACAGGATCTCTGGAAACACCATATATTTT. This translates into CASSVDRISGNTIYF.

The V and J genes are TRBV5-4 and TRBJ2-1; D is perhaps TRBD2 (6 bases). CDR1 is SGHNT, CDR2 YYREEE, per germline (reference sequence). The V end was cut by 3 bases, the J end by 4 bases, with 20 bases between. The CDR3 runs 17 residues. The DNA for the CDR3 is TGTGCCAGCAGCTCACGATGGGCCGGGACTGGGTACAATGAGCAGTTCTTC. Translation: CASSSRWAGTGYNEQFF.

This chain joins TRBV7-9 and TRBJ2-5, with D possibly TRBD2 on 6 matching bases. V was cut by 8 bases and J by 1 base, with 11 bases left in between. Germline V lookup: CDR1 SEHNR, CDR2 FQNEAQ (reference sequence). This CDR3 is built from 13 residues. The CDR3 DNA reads TGTGCCAGCGGACCGGGACTCCAAGAGACCCAGTACTTC. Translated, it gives CASGPGLQETQYF.

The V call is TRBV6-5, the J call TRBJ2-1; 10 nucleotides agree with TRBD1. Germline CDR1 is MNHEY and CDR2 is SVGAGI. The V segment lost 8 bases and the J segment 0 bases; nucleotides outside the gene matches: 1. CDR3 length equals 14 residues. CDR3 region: CASGTGDSYNEQFF. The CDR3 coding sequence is TGTGCCAGCGGGACAGGGGACTCCTACAATGAGCAGTTCTTC.

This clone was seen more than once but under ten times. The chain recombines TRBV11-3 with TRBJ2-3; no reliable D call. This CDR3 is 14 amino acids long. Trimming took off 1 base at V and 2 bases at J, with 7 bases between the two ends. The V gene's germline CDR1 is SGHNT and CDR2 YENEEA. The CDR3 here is CASSLGHDTDTQYF. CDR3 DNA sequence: TGTGCCAGCAGCTTAGGGCACGACACAGATACGCAGTATTTT.

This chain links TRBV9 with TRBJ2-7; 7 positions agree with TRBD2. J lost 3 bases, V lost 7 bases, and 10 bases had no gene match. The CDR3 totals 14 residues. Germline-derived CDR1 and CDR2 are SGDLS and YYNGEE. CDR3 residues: CASAVLAENYEQYF. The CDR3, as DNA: TGTGCCAGCGCAGTGCTAGCGGAGAACTACGAGCAGTACTTC.

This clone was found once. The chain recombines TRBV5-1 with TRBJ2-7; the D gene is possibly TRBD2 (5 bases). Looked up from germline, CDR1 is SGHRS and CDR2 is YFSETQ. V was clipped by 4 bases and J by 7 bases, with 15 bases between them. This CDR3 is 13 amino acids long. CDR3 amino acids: CASSPRGSGEQYF. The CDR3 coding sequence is TGCGCCAGCAGCCCCCGCGGGTCTGGAGAGCAGTACTTC.